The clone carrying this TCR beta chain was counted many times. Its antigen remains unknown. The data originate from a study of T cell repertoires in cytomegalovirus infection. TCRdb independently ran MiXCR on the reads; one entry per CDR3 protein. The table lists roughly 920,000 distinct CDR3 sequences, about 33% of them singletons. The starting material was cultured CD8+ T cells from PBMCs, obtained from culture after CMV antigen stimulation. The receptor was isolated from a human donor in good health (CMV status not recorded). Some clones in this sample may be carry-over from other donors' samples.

The CDR3 loop is CASSSVRDEETQYF. In DNA, the CDR3 is TGTGCCAGCAGCTCGGTGAGGGACGAAGAGACCCAGTACTTC. The gene calls are TRBV7-9 and TRBJ2-5; D tentatively fits TRBD1 or TRBD2 (5 bases each). The CDR3 totals 14 residues. Per the germline V gene, CDR1 is SEHNR and CDR2 is FQNEAQ (reference sequence). Trimming removed 4 bases at V and 3 bases at J, with 12 bases between.